The 23 T cell receptor beta chains given below trace back to one sample, sequenced in a study of T cells in Graves' hyperthyroidism and ophthalmopathy. From RNA transcripts, TCR beta CDR3 regions were amplified. First-round RT-PCR of the TCR CDR3 relied on the HTBI primer set. Each CDR3 protein gets one entry after TCRdb re-called the multiplex PCR reads with MiXCR. The sample carries hundreds of thousands of distinct CDR3 sequences, roughly 32% recorded once. The specimen sequenced was blood. The source of these receptors is a woman aged 40 to 49 with Graves' hyperthyroidism.

This clonotype was detected many times. At one end, the junction sequence differs from germline, possibly due to a read error. V is TRBV10-3 and J is TRBJ2-2; weak D call: TRBD2 (6 bases). There are 13 residues in the CDR3. Germline V CDR1 and CDR2: ENHRY, SYGVKD. DNA of the CDR3: TGTGCCAGCAGTTACCGGGAGACCGGGGAGCTGTTTTTT. Translating gives CASSYRETGELFF.

J is TRBJ1-1 and V is TRBV4-3; D gene ambiguous. Germline CDR1 reads LGHNA; CDR2 reads YSLEER. Trimming took off 0 bases at V and 5 bases at J, with 10 bases between the two ends. The CDR3 is made up of 14 amino acids. CDR3 in amino acids: CASSQDHTLTEAFF. CDR3 sequence (DNA): TGCGCCAGCAGCCAAGATCATACGTTAACTGAAGCTTTCTTT.

The V call is TRBV25-1, the J call TRBJ1-1; no definite D call. The CDR3 spans 14 residues. V lost 5 bases and J lost 4, with 14 bases in between. CDR1 is MGHDK, CDR2 SYGVNS, per germline. The CDR3 spells CASSYYGRGTEAFF. The CDR3, as DNA: TGTGCCAGCAGTTACTACGGGCGCGGCACTGAAGCTTTCTTT.

To note about this clonotype: Lacking the conserved final phenylalanine or tryptophan, this CDR3 likely reflects a read error. V and J are TRBV9 and TRBJ1-5; D gene uncertain. The CDR3 consists of 13 residues. Germline CDR1 SGDLS, CDR2 YYNGEE. CDR3 nucleotide sequence: TGTGCCGGCAGCCGGAATGGCAATCAGCCCCAGCATCTT. It yields the protein CAGSRNGNQPQHL.

In this sample, this clonotype turned up many times. CDR3 region: CSVGRQGFTEAFF. The CDR3 DNA sequence: TGCAGCGTGGGCCGACAGGGATTCACTGAAGCTTTCTTT. The chain carries TRBV29-1 and TRBJ1-1; 7 bases map to TRBD1. The length of the CDR3 is 13 residues. The J segment lost 4 bases and the V segment lost 6 bases, leaving 8 bases of the junction unmatched. CDR1 is SQVTM and CDR2 is ANQGSEA in the germline V gene.

In this sample, this clonotype turned up many times. The rearrangement links TRBV6-5 to TRBJ1-5; D gene unclear. Trimming cost V 0 bases and J 5 bases, with 5 bases left between them. Germline V gene sequence: CDR1 MNHEY, CDR2 SVGAGI. This CDR3 is built from 13 residues. The CDR3 here is CASSYSGDQPQHF. The CDR3 DNA is TGTGCCAGCAGTTACTCCGGGGATCAGCCCCAGCATTTT.

The count of this clonotype is one. Since a much larger clone is just one base distant, this may be a read error. This sequence joins TRBV29-1 and TRBJ2-7; 8 bases are a match to TRBD2. V trimming: 4 bases; J trimming: 2 bases; junction bases outside the gene matches: 10. Germline V gene lookup returns CDR1 SQVTM and CDR2 ANQGSEA. The CDR3 loop spans 15 amino acids. This CDR3 is CSVGLSGGKPYEQYF. The DNA for the CDR3 is TGCAGCGTTGGGTTGTCGGGAGGGAAGCCCTACGAGCAGTACTTC.

This clonotype was counted only a few times. The chain employs TRBV12-5 and TRBJ1-4, with 7 positions matching TRBD1. V gave up 5 bases and J gave up 7 bases; unmatched junction bases: 10. This CDR3 contains 15 residues. Germline CDR1 is LGHNT and CDR2 is FRNRAP. In DNA, the CDR3 is TGTGCTAGTGGTACCCGGGACAGTTCAGGTGAAAAACTGTTTTTT. This encodes CASGTRDSSGEKLFF.

This clonotype occurred a few times. The CDR3 DNA reads as TGTGCCAGCAGCTTCGAAGTCTCTGGAAACACCATATATTTT. This encodes CASSFEVSGNTIYF. The chain carries TRBV11-3 and TRBJ1-3; no clear D. The CDR3 is 14 amino acids. In germline, CDR1 is SGHNT, CDR2 YENEEA. V lost 3 bases, J lost 0 bases, and 6 bases lay in between.

This clonotype came up many times. The gene calls are TRBV6-5 and TRBJ2-5; tentatively, D is TRBD2 (6 bases). CDR1 and CDR2 from the germline V gene are MNHEY and SVGAGI. Trimming left V 6 bases short and J 5 bases short, with 13 bases between. The CDR3 spans 13 residues. CDR3 in DNA: TGTGCCAGCAGAGCCATAGCGGTTGAGACCCAGTACTTC. Translated, it gives CASRAIAVETQYF.

This clonotype has just a few counts. The CDR3 loop reads CASSPVDGASGTQYF. CDR3 DNA: TGTGCCAGCAGCCCGGTGGATGGGGCCTCAGGGACCCAGTACTTC. V gene TRBV12-3 or TRBV12-4 combines with J gene TRBJ2-5; TRBD1 might be the D (5 bases). V lost 6 bases and J 7 bases, leaving 21 bases between the germline ends. The CDR3 extends over 15 amino acids.

CDR3 protein: CASSQDTARNTEAFF. The CDR3 DNA sequence: TGCGCCAGCAGCCAAGATACCGCCAGGAACACTGAAGCTTTCTTT. The V gene is TRBV4-3, the J gene TRBJ1-1; D ambiguous. Trimming removed 0 bases at V and 1 base at J, with 9 bases between. Germline V gene lookup returns CDR1 LGHNA and CDR2 YSLEER. CDR3 length equals 15 residues.

The V and J genes are TRBV7-2 and TRBJ1-6; 7 nucleotides align to TRBD1. The CDR3 length is 16 residues. J gave up 5 bases and V 4 bases, and 8 bases lay outside the gene matches. CDR1 is SGHTA and CDR2 is FQGNSA in the germline V gene. In nucleotides, the CDR3 is TGTGCCAGCAGCTACCGGGGACAGACTAATAATTCACCCCTCCACTTT. It yields the protein CASSYRGQTNNSPLHF.

This rearrangement joins TRBV6-5 to TRBJ1-2, with 8 bases matching TRBD1. Germline CDR1 reads MNHEY; CDR2 reads SVGAGI. The CDR3 runs 15 residues. The ends lost 2 bases at V and 3 bases at J; junction bases unmatched: 5. CDR3 bases: TGTGCCAGCAGTTACAGACAGGGGTTTGACTATGGCTACACCTTC. Its protein product is CASSYRQGFDYGYTF.

This clonotype was observed many times. The chain employs TRBV19 and TRBJ1-6; D possibly corresponds to TRBD1 (5 bases). The CDR3 length is 14 residues. V lost 7 bases, J lost 11 bases, and 18 bases lay in between. Germline V CDR1 and CDR2: LNHDA, SQIVND (reference sequence). The CDR3 DNA reads as TGTGCCAGTAAGGAGTCAGGGTCTGGACCACCCCTCCACTTT. It specifies CASKESGSGPPLHF.

This clonotype has only a few counts. The chain is built from TRBV6-6 and TRBJ1-5, with D perhaps matching TRBD1 (5 bases). The CDR3 contains 14 residues. Germline values: CDR1 MNHNY, CDR2 SVGAGI (reference sequence). V lost 8 bases, J lost 6 bases, and 17 bases lay in between. The CDR3 sequence: CASSPGGLSQPQHF. Written as DNA, the CDR3 is TGTGCCAGCTCGCCCGGGGGGTTGAGTCAGCCCCAGCATTTT.

Many counts were recorded for this clonotype. The gene calls are TRBV7-2 and TRBJ1-6, with TRBD1 matching 7 bases. The germline V gene encodes CDR1 SGHTA and CDR2 FQGNSA. V shed 5 bases and J 7 bases; nucleotides not matched to a gene: 11. CDR3 size: 16 residues. This CDR3 reads CASSLLRQGRNSPLHF. In nucleotides, the CDR3 is TGTGCCAGCAGCCTCCTGAGACAGGGCAGGAATTCACCCCTCCACTTT.

With respect to this clonotype: A much larger clonotype is one base distant, so this may be a read error. CDR3 sequence: CASSISGEQNYGYTF. The CDR3 DNA follows: TGTGCCAGCAGTATAAGCGGGGAGCAGAACTATGGCTACACCTTC. V is TRBV25-1 and J is TRBJ1-2; D unresolved. Trimming took 5 bases from V and 2 from J, leaving 15 bases between them. Germline lookup yields CDR1 MGHDK and CDR2 SYGVNS. The CDR3 is 15 residues long.

The chain couples TRBV7-2 to TRBJ1-2; 7 nucleotides align to TRBD1. The CDR3 is 14 residues long. Germline CDR1 and CDR2: SGHTA and FQGNSA. Trimming cost V 5 bases and J 4 bases; bases outside gene matches: 7. CDR3 in DNA: TGTGCCAGCAGCCCCGGGACAGAAATCTATGGCTACACCTTC. Translated, it gives CASSPGTEIYGYTF.

This clonotype was observed many times. This sequence joins TRBV20-1 and TRBJ1-4; D remains ambiguous. V dropped 6 bases and J dropped 3 bases, with 11 bases sitting between them. This CDR3 comprises 13 residues. The germline V gene encodes CDR1 DFQATT and CDR2 SNEGSKA (reference sequence). CDR3 DNA: TGCAGTGCATACGAGCGGGCTAATGAAAAACTGTTTTTT. It codes for CSAYERANEKLFF.

The chain carries TRBV7-2 and TRBJ2-7; 12 positions agree with TRBD1. The CDR3 consists of 15 residues. With 5 bases clipped from V and 7 bases from J, the junction kept 9 bases outside the gene matches. Germline CDR1 reads SGHTA; CDR2 reads FQGNSA. The CDR3 DNA reads as TGTGCCAGCAGCCTATCGGGACAGGGGGCGGGTGAGCAGTACTTC. Translating it yields CASSLSGQGAGEQYF.

In its sample, this clonotype was seen a few times. The J gene is TRBJ2-7, the V gene TRBV12-3 or TRBV12-4; 8 bases fit TRBD2. V lost 2 bases and J lost 10; bases outside the gene matches: 13. The CDR3 runs to 15 residues. CDR3 protein: CASSLQSMGTSTQYF. The CDR3 bases are TGTGCCAGCAGTTTACAGAGTATGGGGACTAGTACCCAGTACTTC.

The chain carries TRBV5-6 and TRBJ2-5, with 9 positions matching TRBD2. CDR3 size: 16 residues. V lost 0 bases and J lost 4; bases outside the gene matches: 7. Germline V gives CDR1 SGHDT, CDR2 YYEEEE. The CDR3 bases are TGTGCCAGCAGCTTGGGGTTCGCGGGAGGGATAGAGACCCAGTACTTC. Its protein product is CASSLGFAGGIETQYF.